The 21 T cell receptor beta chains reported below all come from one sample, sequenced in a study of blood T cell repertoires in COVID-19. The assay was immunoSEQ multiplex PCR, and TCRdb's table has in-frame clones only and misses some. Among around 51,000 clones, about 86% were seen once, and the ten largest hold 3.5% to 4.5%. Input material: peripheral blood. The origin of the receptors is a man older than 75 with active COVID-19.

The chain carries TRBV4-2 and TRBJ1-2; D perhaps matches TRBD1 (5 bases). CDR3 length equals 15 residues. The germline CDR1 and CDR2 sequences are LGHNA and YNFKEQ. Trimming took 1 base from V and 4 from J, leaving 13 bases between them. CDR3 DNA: TGTGCCAGCAGCCAAGGTGCGGGGGGAGGCTATGGCTACACCTTC. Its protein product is CASSQGAGGGYGYTF.

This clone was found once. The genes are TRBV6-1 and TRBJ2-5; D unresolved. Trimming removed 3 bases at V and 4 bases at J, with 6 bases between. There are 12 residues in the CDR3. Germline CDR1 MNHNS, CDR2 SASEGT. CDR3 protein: CASSDVRETQYF. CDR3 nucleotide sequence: TGTGCCAGCAGTGATGTGCGAGAGACCCAGTACTTC.

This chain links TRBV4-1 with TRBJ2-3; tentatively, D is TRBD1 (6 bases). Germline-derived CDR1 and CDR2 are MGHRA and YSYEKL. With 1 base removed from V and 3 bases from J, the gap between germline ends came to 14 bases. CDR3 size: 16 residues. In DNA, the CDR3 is TGCGCCAGCAGCCAAGCCCCTCAAGGGGGTACAGATACGCAGTATTTT. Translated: CASSQAPQGGTDTQYF.

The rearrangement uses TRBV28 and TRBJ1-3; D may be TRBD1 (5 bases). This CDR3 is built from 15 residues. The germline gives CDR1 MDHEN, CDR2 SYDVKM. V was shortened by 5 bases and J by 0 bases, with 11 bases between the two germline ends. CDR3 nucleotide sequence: TGTGCCAGCAGTCCGACAGATGGCTCTGGAAACACCATATATTTT. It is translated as CASSPTDGSGNTIYF.

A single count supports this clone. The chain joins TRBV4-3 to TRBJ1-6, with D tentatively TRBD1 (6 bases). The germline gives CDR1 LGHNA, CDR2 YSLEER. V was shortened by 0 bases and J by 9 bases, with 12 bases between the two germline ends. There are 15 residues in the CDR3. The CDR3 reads CASSQEGRGRSPLHF. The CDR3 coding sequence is TGCGCCAGCAGCCAAGAAGGCAGGGGTCGTTCACCCCTCCACTTT.

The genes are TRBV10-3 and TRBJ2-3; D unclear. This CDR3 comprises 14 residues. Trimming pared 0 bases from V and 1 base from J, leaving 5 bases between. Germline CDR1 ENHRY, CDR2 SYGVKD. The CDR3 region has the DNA TGTGCCATCAGTGAGTCGCAGGGCACAGATACGCAGTATTTT. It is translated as CAISESQGTDTQYF.

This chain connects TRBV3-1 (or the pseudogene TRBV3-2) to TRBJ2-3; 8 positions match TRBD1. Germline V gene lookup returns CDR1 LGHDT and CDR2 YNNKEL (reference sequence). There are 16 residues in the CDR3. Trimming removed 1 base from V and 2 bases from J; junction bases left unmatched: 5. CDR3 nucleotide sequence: TGTGCCAGCAGCCAAGGGGACAGGAGAGCCACAGATACGCAGTATTTT. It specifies CASSQGDRRATDTQYF.

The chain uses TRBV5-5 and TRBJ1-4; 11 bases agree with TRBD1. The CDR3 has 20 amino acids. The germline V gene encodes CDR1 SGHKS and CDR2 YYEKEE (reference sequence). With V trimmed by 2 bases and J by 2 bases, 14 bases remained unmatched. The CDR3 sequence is CASSLHRDRGFAGTNEKLFF. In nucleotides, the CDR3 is TGTGCCAGCAGCTTACACCGGGACAGGGGGTTTGCTGGCACTAATGAAAAACTGTTTTTT.

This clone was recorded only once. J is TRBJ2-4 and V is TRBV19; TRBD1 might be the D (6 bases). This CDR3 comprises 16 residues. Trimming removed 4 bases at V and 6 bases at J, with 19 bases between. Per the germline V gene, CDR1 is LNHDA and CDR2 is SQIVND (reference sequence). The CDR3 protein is CASSKLQGPLGNIQYF. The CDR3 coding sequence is TGTGCCAGTAGTAAACTACAGGGACCCCTGGGAAACATTCAGTACTTC.

DNA of the CDR3: TGTGCCAGCAGCTTGGGCGGGAGCGGGGTAAATGAGCAGTTCTTC. It encodes CASSLGGSGVNEQFF. V gene TRBV7-2 combines with J gene TRBJ2-1; 7 positions agree with TRBD2. This CDR3 spans 15 amino acids. V dropped 3 bases and J dropped 7; count of bases not matched to a gene: 9. From germline, CDR1 is SGHTA and CDR2 FQGNSA.

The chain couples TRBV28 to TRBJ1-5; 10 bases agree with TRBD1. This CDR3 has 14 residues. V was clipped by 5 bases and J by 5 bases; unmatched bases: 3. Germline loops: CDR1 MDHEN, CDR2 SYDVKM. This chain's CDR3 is CASSPTGGHQPQHF. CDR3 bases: TGTGCCAGCAGTCCGACAGGGGGCCATCAGCCCCAGCATTTT.

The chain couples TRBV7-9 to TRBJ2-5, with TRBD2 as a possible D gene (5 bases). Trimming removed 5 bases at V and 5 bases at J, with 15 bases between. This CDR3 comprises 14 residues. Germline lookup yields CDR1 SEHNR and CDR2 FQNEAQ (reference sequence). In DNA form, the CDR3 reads TGTGCCAGCAGCCTAACTGAGGAGGAGGAGACCCAGTACTTC. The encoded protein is CASSLTEEEETQYF.

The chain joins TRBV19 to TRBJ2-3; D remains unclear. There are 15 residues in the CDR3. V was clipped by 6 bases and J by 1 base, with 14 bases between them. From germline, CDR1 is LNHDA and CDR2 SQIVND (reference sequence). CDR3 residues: CASRKNRVGTDTQYF. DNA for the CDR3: TGTGCCAGTAGGAAAAACCGGGTCGGCACAGATACGCAGTATTTT.

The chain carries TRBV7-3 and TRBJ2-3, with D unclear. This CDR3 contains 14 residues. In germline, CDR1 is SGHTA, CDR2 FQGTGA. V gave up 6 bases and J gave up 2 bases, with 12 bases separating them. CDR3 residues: CASSQSGFTDTQYF. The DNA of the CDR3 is TGTGCCAGCAGTCAGTCCGGGTTCACAGATACGCAGTATTTT.

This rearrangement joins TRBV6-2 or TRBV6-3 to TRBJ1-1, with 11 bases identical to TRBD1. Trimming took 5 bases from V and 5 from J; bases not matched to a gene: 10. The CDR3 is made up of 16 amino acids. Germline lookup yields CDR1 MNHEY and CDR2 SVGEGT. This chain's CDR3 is CASSPPGQGGRTEAFF. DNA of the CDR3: TGTGCCAGCAGTCCGCCGGGACAGGGGGGACGGACTGAAGCTTTCTTT.

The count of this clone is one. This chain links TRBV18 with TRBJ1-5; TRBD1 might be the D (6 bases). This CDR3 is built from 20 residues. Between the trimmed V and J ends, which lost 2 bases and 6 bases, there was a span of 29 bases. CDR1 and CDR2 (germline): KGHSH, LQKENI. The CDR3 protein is CASSPTTLQPGGPASQPQHF. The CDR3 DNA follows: TGTGCCAGCTCACCAACAACCCTGCAACCGGGGGGGCCGGCTAGTCAGCCCCAGCATTTT.

Here the CDR3 DNA reads TGTGCCAGCAGCGAGGACAGGGCCGGAAACACCATATATTTT. Translated: CASSEDRAGNTIYF. The chain employs TRBV2 and TRBJ1-3; 8 bases match TRBD1. The length of the CDR3 is 14 residues. The germline V gene encodes CDR1 SNHLY and CDR2 FYNNEI. V shed 6 bases, J shed 4 bases, and the junction held 5 bases outside the gene matches.

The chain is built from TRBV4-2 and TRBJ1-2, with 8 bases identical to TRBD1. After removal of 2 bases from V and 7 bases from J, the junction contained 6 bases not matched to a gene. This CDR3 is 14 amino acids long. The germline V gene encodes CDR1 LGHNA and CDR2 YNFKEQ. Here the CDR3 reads CASSQQDRGGGYTF. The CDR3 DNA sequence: TGTGCCAGCAGCCAACAAGACAGGGGCGGTGGCTACACCTTC.

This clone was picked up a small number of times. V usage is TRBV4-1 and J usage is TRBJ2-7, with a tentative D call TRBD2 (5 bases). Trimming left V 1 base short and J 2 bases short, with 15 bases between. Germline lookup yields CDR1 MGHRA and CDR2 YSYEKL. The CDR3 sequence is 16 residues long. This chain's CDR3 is CASSQVVVGATYEQYF. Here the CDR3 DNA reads TGCGCCAGCAGCCAAGTCGTCGTGGGAGCGACCTACGAGCAGTACTTC.

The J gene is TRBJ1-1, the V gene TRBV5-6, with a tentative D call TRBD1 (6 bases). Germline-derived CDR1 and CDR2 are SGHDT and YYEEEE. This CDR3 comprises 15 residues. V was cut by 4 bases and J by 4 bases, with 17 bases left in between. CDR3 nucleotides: TGTGCCAGCAGCCCTGTTTTACAGGGTGGCACTGAAGCTTTCTTT. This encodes CASSPVLQGGTEAFF.

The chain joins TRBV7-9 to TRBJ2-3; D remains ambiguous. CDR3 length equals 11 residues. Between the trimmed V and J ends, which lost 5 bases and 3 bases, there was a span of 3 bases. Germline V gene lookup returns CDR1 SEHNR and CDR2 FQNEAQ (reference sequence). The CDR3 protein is CASSVTDTQYF. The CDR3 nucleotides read TGTGCCAGCAGCGTAACAGATACGCAGTATTTT.